These 21 T cell receptor beta chains share one sample of origin, sequenced in a study of T cells in Graves' hyperthyroidism and ophthalmopathy. RNA transcripts provided the source from which TCR beta CDR3 regions were amplified. In the first-round RT-PCR of the TCR CDR3, the HTBI primer set was used. MiXCR, applied by TCRdb to the multiplex PCR reads, yields one record per CDR3 protein. This sample yields some 800,000 distinct CDR3 sequences, of which 38% are seen a single time; around 10% belongs to the top ten. Material for sequencing was blood. Receptors were obtained from a man between 18 and 29 years old with Graves' hyperthyroidism.

J is TRBJ2-5 and V is TRBV7-2, with D perhaps matching TRBD1 or TRBD2 (5 bases each). Trimming stripped 4 bases from V and 2 bases from J, with 17 bases between. Per the germline V gene, CDR1 is SGHTA and CDR2 is FQGNSA. The CDR3 loop spans 16 amino acids. The CDR3 is CASSSTGIGQQETQYF. CDR3 bases: TGTGCCAGCAGCTCAACCGGGATAGGACAACAAGAGACCCAGTACTTC.

The J gene is TRBJ2-7, the V gene TRBV7-1, with TRBD1 identical over 8 bases. TRBV7-1 has ORF status, its function being uncertain. The CDR3 sequence is 18 residues long. V lost 3 bases and J lost 5; bases outside the gene matches: 18. DNA of the CDR3: TGTGCCAGCAGCTCGACCCGTTATCAACTGGACAGGGCCAACGAGCAGTACTTC. Translation: CASSSTRYQLDRANEQYF.

In its sample, this clonotype was seen many times. This chain connects TRBV20-1 to TRBJ2-7, with 12 bases identical to TRBD2. V gave up 6 bases and J gave up 5 bases; unmatched junction bases: 5. The CDR3 consists of 13 residues. Germline values: CDR1 DFQATT, CDR2 SNEGSKA (reference sequence). CDR3 bases: TGCAGTGCCCTAGCGGGAGGGCCAGACGAGCAGTACTTC. It specifies CSALAGGPDEQYF.

The chain uses TRBV11-2 and TRBJ2-7, with D possibly matching TRBD2 (6 bases). CDR1 SGHAT and CDR2 FQNNGV come from the germline V gene. Deletions cut 7 bases from V and 2 bases from J, with 15 bases between. The CDR3 consists of 14 residues. The CDR3 nucleotides read TGTGCCAGCAACATAGAGCGGGCAACCTACGAGCAGTACTTC. It is translated as CASNIERATYEQYF.

This clonotype was counted ten times or more. The V call is TRBV29-1, the J call TRBJ1-1; D is possibly TRBD1 (6 bases). CDR1 is SQVTM, CDR2 ANQGSEA, per germline. V was shortened by 6 bases and J by 1 base, with 12 bases between the two germline ends. This CDR3 contains 13 residues. The CDR3 here is CSVHRDWNTEAFF. The DNA for the CDR3 is TGCAGCGTCCACAGGGATTGGAACACTGAAGCTTTCTTT.

The chain has TRBV12-5 and TRBJ1-3; 7 bases agree with TRBD1. This CDR3 contains 18 residues. The V and J ends lost 4 bases and 0 bases, in that order; junction bases with no gene match: 12. The germline V gene has CDR1 LGHNT and CDR2 FRNRAP. CDR3 amino acids: CASGSPSGQSHSGNTIYF. The CDR3 DNA follows: TGTGCTAGTGGTTCCCCCTCGGGACAGTCACACTCTGGAAACACCATATATTTT.

The chain recombines TRBV19 with TRBJ2-7; the match to TRBD1 covers 8 bases. The CDR3 runs 16 residues. The junction had 17 bases not matched to a gene; V was cut back by 8 bases and J by 5 bases. Germline lookup yields CDR1 LNHDA and CDR2 SQIVND (reference sequence). The CDR3 DNA follows: TGTGCCAGTCGTCCGGTGAGGCCAGGGGGCTTCAACGAGCAGTACTTC. It codes for CASRPVRPGGFNEQYF.

This clonotype occurred a few times. J is TRBJ2-5 and V is TRBV7-9; 10 positions match TRBD2. The junction had 10 bases not matched to a gene; V was cut back by 8 bases and J by 4 bases. Germline V gene data show CDR1 as SEHNR and CDR2 as FQNEAQ (reference sequence). The length of the CDR3 is 15 residues. The CDR3 bases are TGTGCCAGCGTCCTGTCGGCTAGCGGGGGAGAGACCCAGTACTTC. It specifies CASVLSASGGETQYF.

This rearrangement joins TRBV20-1 to TRBJ1-1; D possibly corresponds to TRBD1 (6 bases). Trimming pared 4 bases from V and 4 bases from J, leaving 10 bases between. Germline V CDR1 and CDR2: DFQATT, SNEGSKA (reference sequence). This CDR3 is 12 amino acids long. CDR3 DNA sequence: TGCAGTGCTAAAACAGGGATCACTGAAGCTTTCTTT. Protein: CSAKTGITEAFF.

The rearrangement links TRBV7-6 to TRBJ1-5; D possibly corresponds to TRBD1 (6 bases). CDR1 and CDR2 from the germline V gene are SGHVS and FNYEAQ. V was trimmed by 5 bases and J by 1 base, leaving 15 bases between them. The CDR3 sequence is 16 residues long. The CDR3 sequence is CASSQEHRESNQPQHF. The CDR3 DNA is TGTGCCAGCAGCCAAGAGCACAGGGAGAGCAATCAGCCCCAGCATTTT.

This clonotype occurred many times. The genes are TRBV10-3 and TRBJ1-1; TRBD1 matches at 7 bases. The CDR3 covers 14 residues. V lost 4 bases to trimming and J lost 1 base; unmatched junction nucleotides: 3. CDR1 is ENHRY and CDR2 is SYGVKD in the germline V gene. The CDR3 sequence: CAISGDRENTEAFF. CDR3 DNA sequence: TGTGCCATCAGTGGGGACAGAGAGAACACTGAAGCTTTCTTT.

In this sample, this clonotype turned up a few times. This may stem from a read error, because a much larger clone lies one nucleotide away. This chain connects TRBV19 to TRBJ1-6, with D possibly matching TRBD1 (5 bases). The CDR3 extends over 16 amino acids. Trimming took off 5 bases at V and 7 bases at J, with 18 bases between the two ends. CDR1 and CDR2 from the germline V gene are LNHDA and SQIVND (reference sequence). CDR3 DNA: TGTGCCAGTAGTTCCTTCGGGGCGCTCGGGAATTCACCCCTCCACTTT. Its translation is CASSSFGALGNSPLHF.

This clonotype was observed many times. The genes are TRBV29-1 and TRBJ2-7; 10 bases match TRBD1. The CDR3 is made up of 15 amino acids. J lost 3 bases, V lost 4 bases, and 9 bases had no gene match. From germline, CDR1 is SQVTM and CDR2 ANQGSEA. CDR3 nucleotide sequence: TGCAGCGTTGGGGGGGGGACAGGGGATGTCTACGAGCAGTACTTC. Translated, it gives CSVGGGTGDVYEQYF.

V is TRBV5-8 and J is TRBJ2-7, with 9 nucleotides matching TRBD1. Looked up from germline, CDR1 is SGHTS and CDR2 is YDEGEE. The CDR3 sequence is 14 residues long. The J segment lost 6 bases and the V segment lost 4 bases, leaving 8 bases of the junction unmatched. The CDR3 DNA follows: TGTGCCAGCAGCGGAGGGGACAGGGCCGGCGAGCAGTACTTC. Its translation: CASSGGDRAGEQYF.

V and J are TRBV12-3 or TRBV12-4 and TRBJ2-7, with D unclear. The V and J ends lost 6 bases and 6 bases respectively, with 9 bases between them. The CDR3 contains 11 residues. The CDR3 bases are TGTGCCAGCAGCCGTAACGCCGAGCAGTACTTC. Translated, it gives CASSRNAEQYF.

A few counts support this clonotype. V usage is TRBV6-6 and J usage is TRBJ2-7, with 9 bases that match TRBD1. After removal of 6 bases from V and 5 bases from J, the junction contained 8 bases not matched to a gene. The CDR3 runs 14 residues. Germline V gene lookup returns CDR1 MNHNY and CDR2 SVGAGI (reference sequence). The CDR3: CASRAGTGRHEQYF. The CDR3 nucleotides read TGTGCCAGCAGAGCCGGGACAGGGAGGCACGAGCAGTACTTC.

V and J are TRBV5-8 and TRBJ2-6; 7 nucleotides match TRBD2. Per the germline V gene, CDR1 is SGHTS and CDR2 is YDEGEE. This CDR3 is 16 amino acids long. V shed 3 bases, J shed 5 bases, and the junction held 8 bases outside the gene matches. DNA of the CDR3: TGTGCCAGCAGCTGGGGGAGGGGCTCCTGGGCCAACGTCCTGACTTTC. Translated, it gives CASSWGRGSWANVLTF. The variable domain in full, completed from reference TRBV5-8 and TRBJ2-6, reads EAGVTQSPTHLIKTRGQQATLRCSPISGHTSVYWYQQALGLGLQFLLWYDEGEERNRGNFPPRFSGRQFPNYSSELNVNALELEDSALYLCASSWGRGSWANVLTFGAGSRLTVL.

The V and J genes are TRBV29-1 and TRBJ2-2; D might be TRBD1 or TRBD2, each matching 5 bases. From germline, CDR1 is SQVTM and CDR2 ANQGSEA. Trimming left V 0 bases short and J 4 bases short, with 12 bases between. The CDR3 is 15 amino acids. CDR3 amino acids: CSVEEGTVFTGELFF. The CDR3 bases are TGCAGCGTTGAAGAGGGGACGGTCTTCACCGGGGAGCTGTTTTTT.

CDR3 nucleotides: TGCGCCAGCATCAGTGAAAAAAGCAATCAGCCCCAGCATTTT. Translation: CASISEKSNQPQHF. V is TRBV5-1 and J is TRBJ1-5; D call uncertain. V lost 6 bases and J lost 1, with 11 bases in between. Germline V lookup: CDR1 SGHRS, CDR2 YFSETQ. The CDR3 runs to 14 residues.

This clonotype has just a few counts. The V and J genes are TRBV5-1 and TRBJ2-5, with D perhaps matching TRBD2 (5 bases). CDR1 is SGHRS, CDR2 YFSETQ, per germline. This CDR3 has 16 residues. Between the trimmed V and J ends, which lost 2 bases and 2 bases, there was a span of 16 bases. The DNA for the CDR3 is TGCGCCAGCAGCTTTAGGCCGGGGATGGGACAAGAGACCCAGTACTTC. Its translation: CASSFRPGMGQETQYF. Filled out from reference TRBV5-1 and TRBJ2-5, the complete variable domain reads KAGVTQTPRYLIKTRGQQVTLSCSPISGHRSVSWYQQTPGQGLQFLFEYFSETQRNKGNFPGRFSGRQFSNSRSEMNVSTLELGDSALYLCASSFRPGMGQETQYFGPGTRLLVL.

In its sample, this clonotype was seen a few times. This chain joins TRBV19 and TRBJ2-2; TRBD1 agrees at 7 bases. In germline, CDR1 is LNHDA, CDR2 SQIVND (reference sequence). CDR3 length equals 15 residues. After removal of 6 bases from V and 4 bases from J, the junction contained 8 bases not matched to a gene. CDR3 protein: CASSSAGTATGELFF. The CDR3 nucleotides read TGTGCCAGTAGCAGCGCCGGGACAGCCACCGGGGAGCTGTTTTTT.